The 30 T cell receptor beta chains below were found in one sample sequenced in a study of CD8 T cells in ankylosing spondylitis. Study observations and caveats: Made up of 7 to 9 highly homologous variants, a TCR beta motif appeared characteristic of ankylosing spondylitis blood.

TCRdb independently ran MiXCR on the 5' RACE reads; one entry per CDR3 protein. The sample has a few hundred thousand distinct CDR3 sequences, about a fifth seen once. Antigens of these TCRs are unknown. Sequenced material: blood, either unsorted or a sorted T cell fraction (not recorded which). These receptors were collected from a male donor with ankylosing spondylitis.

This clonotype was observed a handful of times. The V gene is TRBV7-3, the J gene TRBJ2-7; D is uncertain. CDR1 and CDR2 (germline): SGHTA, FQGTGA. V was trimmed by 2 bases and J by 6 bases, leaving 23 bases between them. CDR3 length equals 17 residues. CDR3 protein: CASSLGPHNSREREQYF. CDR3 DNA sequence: TGTGCCAGCAGCTTAGGTCCCCACAACTCCCGAGAGCGCGAGCAGTACTTC.

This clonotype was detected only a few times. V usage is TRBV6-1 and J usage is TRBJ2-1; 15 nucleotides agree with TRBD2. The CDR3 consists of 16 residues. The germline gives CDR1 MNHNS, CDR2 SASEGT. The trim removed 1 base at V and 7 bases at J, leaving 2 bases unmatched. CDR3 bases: TGTGCCAGCAGTGAAGTAGGACTAGCGGGAGGGAATGAGCAGTTCTTC. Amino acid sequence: CASSEVGLAGGNEQFF.

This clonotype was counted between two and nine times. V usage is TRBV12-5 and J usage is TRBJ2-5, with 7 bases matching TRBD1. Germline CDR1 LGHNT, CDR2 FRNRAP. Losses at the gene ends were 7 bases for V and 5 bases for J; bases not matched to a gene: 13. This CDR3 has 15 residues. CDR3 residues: CASAKSGTGDETQYF. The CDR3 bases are TGTGCTAGTGCTAAATCCGGAACAGGGGACGAGACCCAGTACTTC.

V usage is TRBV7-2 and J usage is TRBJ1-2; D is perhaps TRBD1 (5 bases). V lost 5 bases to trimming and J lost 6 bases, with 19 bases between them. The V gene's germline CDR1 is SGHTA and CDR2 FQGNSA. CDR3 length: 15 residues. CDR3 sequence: CASSPGVGGRNGYTF. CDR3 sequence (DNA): TGTGCCAGCAGCCCCGGAGTGGGGGGAAGGAATGGCTACACCTTC.

For the CDR3, the DNA is TGTGCCAGCAGTTCCCGACTAGCGGGAGGGTATGGGGAGCTGTTTTTT. This gives the protein CASSSRLAGGYGELFF. The chain links TRBV28 to TRBJ2-2, with 14 positions matching TRBD2. Germline CDR1 MDHEN, CDR2 SYDVKM. With 4 bases clipped from V and 8 bases from J, the junction kept 6 bases outside the gene matches. The CDR3 runs 16 residues.

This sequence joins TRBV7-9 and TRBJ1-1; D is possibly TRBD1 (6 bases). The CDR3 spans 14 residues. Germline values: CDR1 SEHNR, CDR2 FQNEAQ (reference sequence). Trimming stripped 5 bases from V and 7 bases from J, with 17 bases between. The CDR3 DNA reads TGTGCCAGCAGCCCCCTACAGGGAAGGAGTGAAGCTTTCTTT. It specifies CASSPLQGRSEAFF.

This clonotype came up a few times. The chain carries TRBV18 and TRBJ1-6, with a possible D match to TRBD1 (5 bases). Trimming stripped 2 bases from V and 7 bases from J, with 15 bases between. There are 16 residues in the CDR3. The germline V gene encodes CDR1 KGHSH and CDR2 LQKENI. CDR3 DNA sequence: TGTGCCAGCTCACCAGAGGTTGGGGCAGGAAATTCACCCCTCCACTTT. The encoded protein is CASSPEVGAGNSPLHF.

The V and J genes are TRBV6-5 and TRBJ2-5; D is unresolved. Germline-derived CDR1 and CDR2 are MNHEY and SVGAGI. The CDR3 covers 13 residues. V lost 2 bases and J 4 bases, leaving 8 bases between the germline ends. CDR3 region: CASSYDPGETQYF. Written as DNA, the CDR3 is TGTGCCAGCAGTTACGATCCTGGAGAGACCCAGTACTTC.

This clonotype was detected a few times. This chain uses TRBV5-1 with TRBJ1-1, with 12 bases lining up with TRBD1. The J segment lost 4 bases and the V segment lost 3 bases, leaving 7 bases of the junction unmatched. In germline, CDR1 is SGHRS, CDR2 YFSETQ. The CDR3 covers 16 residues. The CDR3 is CASSWGTGGAGTEAFF. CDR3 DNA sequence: TGCGCCAGCAGCTGGGGGACAGGGGGCGCGGGCACTGAAGCTTTCTTT.

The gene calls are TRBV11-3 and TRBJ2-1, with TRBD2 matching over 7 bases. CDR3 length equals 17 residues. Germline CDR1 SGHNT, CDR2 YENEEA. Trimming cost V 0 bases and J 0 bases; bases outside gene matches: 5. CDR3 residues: CASSLDRASGSYNEQFF. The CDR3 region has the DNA TGTGCCAGCAGCTTAGATCGGGCTAGCGGCTCCTACAATGAGCAGTTCTTC.

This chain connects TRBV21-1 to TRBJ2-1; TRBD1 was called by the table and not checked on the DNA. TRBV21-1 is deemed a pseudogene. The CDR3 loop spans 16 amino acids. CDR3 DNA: TGTGCCAGCAGCAAAGAGGGGAGAAGCTCCTACAATGAGCAGTTCTTC. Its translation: CASSKEGRSSYNEQFF.

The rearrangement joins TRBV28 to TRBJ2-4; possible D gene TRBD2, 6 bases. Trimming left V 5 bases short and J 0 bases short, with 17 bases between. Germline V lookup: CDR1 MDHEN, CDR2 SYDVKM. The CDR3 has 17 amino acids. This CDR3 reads CASSRRVALLAKNIQYF. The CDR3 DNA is TGTGCCAGCAGTAGGAGGGTGGCCCTACTAGCCAAAAACATTCAGTACTTC.

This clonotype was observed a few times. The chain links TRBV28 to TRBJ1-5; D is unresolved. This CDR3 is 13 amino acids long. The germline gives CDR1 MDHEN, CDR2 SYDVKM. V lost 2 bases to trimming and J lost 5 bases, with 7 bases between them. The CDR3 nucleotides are TGTGCCAGCAGTTTAAACACAGATCAGCCCCAGCATTTT. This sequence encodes CASSLNTDQPQHF. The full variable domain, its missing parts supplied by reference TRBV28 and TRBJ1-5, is DVKVTQSSRYLVKRTGEKVFLECVQDMDHENMFWYRQDPGLGLRLIYFSYDVKMKEKGDIPEGYSVSREKKERFSLILESASTNQTSMYLCASSLNTDQPQHFGDGTRLSIL.

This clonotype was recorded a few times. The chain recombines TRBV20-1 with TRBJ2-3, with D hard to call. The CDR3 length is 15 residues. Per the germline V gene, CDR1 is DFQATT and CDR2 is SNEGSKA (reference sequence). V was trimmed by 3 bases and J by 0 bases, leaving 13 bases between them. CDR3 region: CSASLFSSSTDTQYF. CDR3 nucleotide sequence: TGCAGTGCTAGTTTATTCAGCTCTAGCACAGATACGCAGTATTTT.

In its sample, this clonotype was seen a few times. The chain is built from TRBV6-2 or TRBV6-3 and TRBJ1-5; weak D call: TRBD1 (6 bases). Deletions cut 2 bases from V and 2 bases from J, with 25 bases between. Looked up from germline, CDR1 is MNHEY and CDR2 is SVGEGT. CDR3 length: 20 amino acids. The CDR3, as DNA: TGTGCCAGCAGTTACCCTTCCACAGGGACTATCGGCGGGGGCAATCAGCCCCAGCATTTT. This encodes CASSYPSTGTIGGGNQPQHF.

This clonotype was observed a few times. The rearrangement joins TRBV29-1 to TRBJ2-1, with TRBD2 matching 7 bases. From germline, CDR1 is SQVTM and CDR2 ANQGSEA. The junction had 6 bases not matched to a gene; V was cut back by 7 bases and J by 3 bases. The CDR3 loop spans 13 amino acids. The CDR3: CSADGLDYNEQFF. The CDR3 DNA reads TGCAGCGCTGACGGACTAGACTACAATGAGCAGTTCTTC.

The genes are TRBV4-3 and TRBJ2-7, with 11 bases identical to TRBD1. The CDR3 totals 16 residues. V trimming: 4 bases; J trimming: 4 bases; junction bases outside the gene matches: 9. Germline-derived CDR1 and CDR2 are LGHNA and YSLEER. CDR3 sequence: CASSLSGTGGPYEQYF. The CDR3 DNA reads TGCGCCAGCAGCCTTTCCGGGACAGGGGGTCCATACGAGCAGTACTTC.

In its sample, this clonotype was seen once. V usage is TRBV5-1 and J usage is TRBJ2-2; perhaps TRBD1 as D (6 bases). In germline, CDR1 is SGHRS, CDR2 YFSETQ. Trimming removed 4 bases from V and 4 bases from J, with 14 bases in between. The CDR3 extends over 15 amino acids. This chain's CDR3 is CASSPRQDATGELFF. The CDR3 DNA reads TGCGCCAGCAGCCCTCGACAGGACGCCACCGGGGAGCTGTTTTTT.

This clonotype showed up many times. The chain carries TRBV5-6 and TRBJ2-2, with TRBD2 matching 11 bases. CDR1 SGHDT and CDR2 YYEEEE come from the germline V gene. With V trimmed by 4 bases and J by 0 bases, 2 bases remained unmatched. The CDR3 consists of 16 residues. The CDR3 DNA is TGTGCCAGCAGCCGGGGACTAGCGGCGAACACCGGGGAGCTGTTTTTT. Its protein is CASSRGLAANTGELFF.

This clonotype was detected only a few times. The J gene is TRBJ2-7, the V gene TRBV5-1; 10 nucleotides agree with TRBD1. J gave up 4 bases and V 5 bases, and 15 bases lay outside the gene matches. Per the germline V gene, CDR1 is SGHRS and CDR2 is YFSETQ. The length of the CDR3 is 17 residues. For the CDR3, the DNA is TGCGCCAGCAGAAACGCCCTGACGGGACAGGGGTCTTACGAGCAGTACTTC. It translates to CASRNALTGQGSYEQYF.

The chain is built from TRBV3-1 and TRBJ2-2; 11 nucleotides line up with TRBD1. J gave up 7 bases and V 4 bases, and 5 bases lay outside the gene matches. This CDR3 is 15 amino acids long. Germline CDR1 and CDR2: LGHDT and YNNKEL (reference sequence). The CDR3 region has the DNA TGTGCCAGCAGCCCCGGGACAGGGGGTAACGGGGAGCTGTTTTTT. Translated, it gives CASSPGTGGNGELFF.

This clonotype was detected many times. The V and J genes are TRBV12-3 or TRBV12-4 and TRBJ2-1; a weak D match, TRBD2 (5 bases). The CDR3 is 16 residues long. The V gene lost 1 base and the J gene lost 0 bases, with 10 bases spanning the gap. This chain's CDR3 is CASSLVWGDSYNEQFF. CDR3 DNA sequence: TGTGCCAGCAGTTTAGTGTGGGGAGACTCCTACAATGAGCAGTTCTTC.

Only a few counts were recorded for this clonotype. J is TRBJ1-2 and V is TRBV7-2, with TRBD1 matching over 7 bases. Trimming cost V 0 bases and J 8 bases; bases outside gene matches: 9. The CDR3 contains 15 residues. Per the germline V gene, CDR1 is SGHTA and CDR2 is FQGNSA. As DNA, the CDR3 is TGTGCCAGCAGCTTAGCTTCTTTCAGGGGGAGCGGCTACACCTTC. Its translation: CASSLASFRGSGYTF. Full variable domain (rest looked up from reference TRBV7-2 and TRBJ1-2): GAGVSQSPSNKVTEKGKDVELRCDPISGHTALYWYRQSLGQGLEFLIYFQGNSAPDKSGLPSDRFSAERTGGSVSTLTIQRTQQEDSAVYLCASSLASFRGSGYTFGSGTRLTVV.

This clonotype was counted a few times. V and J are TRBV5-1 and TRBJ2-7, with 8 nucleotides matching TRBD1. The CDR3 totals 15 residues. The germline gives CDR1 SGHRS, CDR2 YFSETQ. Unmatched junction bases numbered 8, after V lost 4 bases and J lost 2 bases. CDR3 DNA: TGCGCCAGCAGCCCATTTGACAGGGGCCCCTACGAGCAGTACTTC. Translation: CASSPFDRGPYEQYF.

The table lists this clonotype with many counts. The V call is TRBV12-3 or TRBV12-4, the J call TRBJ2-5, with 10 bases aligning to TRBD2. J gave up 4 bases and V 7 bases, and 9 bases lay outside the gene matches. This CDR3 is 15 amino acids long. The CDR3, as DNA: TGTGCCAGCACTCTAGCGGGAGTAAAGGGAGAGACCCAGTACTTC. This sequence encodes CASTLAGVKGETQYF.

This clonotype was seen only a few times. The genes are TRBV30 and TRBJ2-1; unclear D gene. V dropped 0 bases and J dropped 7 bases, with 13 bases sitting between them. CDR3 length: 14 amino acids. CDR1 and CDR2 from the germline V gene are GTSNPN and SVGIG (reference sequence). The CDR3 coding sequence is TGTGCCTGGAGTGTTAGGGCCCTGGGGAATGAGCAGTTCTTC. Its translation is CAWSVRALGNEQFF.

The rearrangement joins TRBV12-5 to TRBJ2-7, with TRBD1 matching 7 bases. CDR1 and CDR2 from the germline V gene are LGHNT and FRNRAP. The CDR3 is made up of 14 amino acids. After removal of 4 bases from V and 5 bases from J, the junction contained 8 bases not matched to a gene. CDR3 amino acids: CASGSGRDSHEQYF. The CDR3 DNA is TGTGCTAGTGGTTCCGGTCGGGACAGCCACGAGCAGTACTTC.

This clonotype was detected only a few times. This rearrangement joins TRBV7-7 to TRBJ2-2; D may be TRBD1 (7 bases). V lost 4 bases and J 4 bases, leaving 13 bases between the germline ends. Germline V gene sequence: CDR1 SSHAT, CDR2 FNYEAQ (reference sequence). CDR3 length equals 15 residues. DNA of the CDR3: TGTGCCAGCAGCTCGCAGGGGGGAGGCACCGGGGAGCTGTTTTTT. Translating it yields CASSSQGGGTGELFF.

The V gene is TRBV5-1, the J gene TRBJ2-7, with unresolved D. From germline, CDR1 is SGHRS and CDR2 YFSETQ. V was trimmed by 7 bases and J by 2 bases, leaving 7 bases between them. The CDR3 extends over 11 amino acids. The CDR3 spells CASPRTYEQYF. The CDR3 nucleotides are TGCGCCAGCCCTAGGACCTACGAGCAGTACTTC.

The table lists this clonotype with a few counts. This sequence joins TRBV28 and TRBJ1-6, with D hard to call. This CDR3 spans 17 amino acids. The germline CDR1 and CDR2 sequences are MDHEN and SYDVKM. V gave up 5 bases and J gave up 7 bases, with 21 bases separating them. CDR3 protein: CASSLMGLAGNNSPLHF. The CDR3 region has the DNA TGTGCCAGCAGTCTTATGGGCTTGGCAGGCAACAATTCACCCCTCCACTTT.